A single sample is the source of the 18 T cell receptor beta chains below, sequenced in a study of blood T cells in healthy people across ages. With a J-beta primer mix and a sample-barcoded 5' primer, a second PCR ran roughly 6 to 12 cycles. TCRdb re-called the 5' RACE reads through MiXCR, storing one row per CDR3 protein. Among 750,000 or so distinct CDR3 sequences listed, 20% to 30% were seen once. These records were also assigned to another study, of T cells of mothers and their children.

Source material: blood. The receptors stem from a boy between 10 and 17 years old in good health.

This clonotype has a handful of counts. The chain carries TRBV5-1 and TRBJ1-1; the D is unclear. Germline V lookup: CDR1 SGHRS, CDR2 YFSETQ. The V end was cut by 4 bases, the J end by 1 base, with 11 bases between. The CDR3 runs to 14 residues. The CDR3 reads CASSPQLPNTEAFF. CDR3 in DNA: TGCGCCAGCAGCCCCCAGCTTCCGAACACTGAAGCTTTCTTT.

This clonotype was observed a single time. The chain carries TRBV7-6 and TRBJ2-5; 13 nucleotides line up with TRBD2. The J call may be wrong; the DNA end is better matched by TRBJ2-7. This CDR3 comprises 16 residues. CDR1 is SGHVS, CDR2 FNYEAQ, per germline. CDR3 bases: TGTGCCAGCAGTCCAGGGACTAGCGGGATCTCCTACGAGCAGTACTTC. This gives the protein CASSPGTSGISYEQYF.

About this clonotype itself: At one of its ends the junction is not consistent with the germline gene, which may arise from a read error. The chain is built from TRBV4-1 and TRBJ2-7; 9 bases align to TRBD2. Germline CDR1 MGHRA, CDR2 YSYEKL. The CDR3 loop spans 15 amino acids. This CDR3 is CASSQDAPAGGEQYF. The CDR3 nucleotides read TGCGCCAGCAGTCAAGATGCACCAGCGGGAGGCGAGCAGTACTTC.

Only a few counts were recorded for this clonotype. Here the CDR3 DNA reads TGCGCCAGCAGCCAAAGGGAGGGGTTCTACGAGCAGTACTTC. This translates into CASSQREGFYEQYF. V and J are TRBV4-1 and TRBJ2-7, with TRBD2 matching 7 bases. Unmatched junction bases numbered 4, after V lost 2 bases and J lost 3 bases. Germline V gene data show CDR1 as MGHRA and CDR2 as YSYEKL. The CDR3 consists of 14 residues.

The chain links TRBV20-1 to TRBJ2-1; D might be TRBD1 (6 bases). There are 12 residues in the CDR3. Trimming removed 3 bases from V and 8 bases from J, with 11 bases in between. Germline V gene data show CDR1 as DFQATT and CDR2 as SNEGSKA (reference sequence). CDR3 in amino acids: CSASPRQDEQFF. DNA of the CDR3: TGCAGTGCTAGCCCTCGACAGGATGAGCAGTTCTTC.

The chain combines TRBV12-5 with TRBJ1-2; tentative D call: TRBD1 (5 bases). V was pared by 3 bases and J by 4 bases, with 9 bases between. In germline, CDR1 is LGHNT, CDR2 FRNRAP. CDR3 length: 13 amino acids. The CDR3 DNA follows: TGTGCTAGTGGTTTCCAGGGCCCCTATGGCTACACCTTC. It codes for CASGFQGPYGYTF.

This sequence joins TRBV5-1 and TRBJ1-1, with D perhaps matching TRBD1 (6 bases). The CDR3 is 13 amino acids. Deletions cut 7 bases from V and 2 bases from J, with 12 bases between. CDR1 and CDR2 from the germline V gene are SGHRS and YFSETQ. The CDR3 spells CASRDTLNTEAFF. CDR3 nucleotide sequence: TGCGCCAGCCGGGACACCCTAAACACTGAAGCTTTCTTT.

This clonotype was detected a few times. A read error may produce the germline difference seen at one junction end. The chain carries TRBV10-3 and TRBJ2-5; D uncertain. Looked up from germline, CDR1 is ENHRY and CDR2 is SYGVKD. The CDR3 is 14 amino acids. The chain's CDR3 is CAISDPHDQETRYF. DNA of the CDR3: TGTGCCATCAGTGACCCGCATGACCAAGAGACCCGGTACTTC.

This clonotype has just a few counts. The chain carries TRBV7-9 and TRBJ2-5; D tentatively reads TRBD1 or TRBD2 (6 bases each). The end of the DNA fits TRBJ2-1 better, so the J call may be wrong. Germline values: CDR1 SEHNR, CDR2 FQNEAQ (reference sequence). This CDR3 spans 12 amino acids. The CDR3, as DNA: TGTGCCAGCAGCTGGGGGGCAACTGAGCAGTTCTTC. Its translation is CASSWGATEQFF.

This clonotype has only a few counts. The germline gene is not matched at one end of the junction; a read error may be the cause. The chain is built from TRBV5-1 and TRBJ2-3; D tentatively fits TRBD1 or TRBD2 (5 bases each). Germline V gives CDR1 SGHRS, CDR2 YFSETQ. The CDR3 is made up of 15 amino acids. The CDR3 DNA reads as TGCGCCAGCAGATTGGGACCGACGGTTGGGGATACGCAGTATTTT. This encodes CASRLGPTVGDTQYF.

The rearrangement joins TRBV4-2 to TRBJ2-1; 8 bases match TRBD2. Judging by the DNA end, TRBJ2-5 fits better; the J call may be wrong. Germline V CDR1 and CDR2: LGHNA, YNFKEQ. This CDR3 comprises 17 residues. The CDR3, as DNA: TGTGCCAGCAGCCAAGATCTAACAGGAGCGGGGGATGAGACCCAGTACTTC. This encodes CASSQDLTGAGDETQYF.

The V call is TRBV19, the J call TRBJ2-2, with 7 positions matching TRBD2. This CDR3 comprises 18 residues. V lost 7 bases and J lost 4; bases outside the gene matches: 18. The germline CDR1 and CDR2 sequences are LNHDA and SQIVND (reference sequence). In nucleotides, the CDR3 is TGTGCCAGTAAGGGAGGGGCAAAGGCCCTCATATTCACCGGGGAGCTGTTTTTT. Protein: CASKGGAKALIFTGELFF.

The chain employs TRBV20-1 and TRBJ2-7; possibly TRBD2 for D (5 bases). There are 11 residues in the CDR3. V was clipped by 1 base and J by 7 bases, with 8 bases between them. Looked up from germline, CDR1 is DFQATT and CDR2 is SNEGSKA (reference sequence). The CDR3 loop is CSARGGSEQYF. CDR3 nucleotides: TGCAGTGCTAGAGGAGGGAGTGAGCAGTACTTC.

The V call is TRBV5-1, the J call TRBJ1-2, with 9 bases matching TRBD1. The germline gives CDR1 SGHRS, CDR2 YFSETQ. Germline trimming cut 0 bases from V and 4 bases from J; bases unmatched to any gene: 1. The CDR3 spans 14 residues. The CDR3 sequence: CASSLGDRAYGYTF. The CDR3 nucleotides are TGCGCCAGCAGCTTGGGGGACAGGGCCTATGGCTACACCTTC.

This clonotype was observed a few times. The chain couples TRBV5-5 to TRBJ2-5; 7 bases match TRBD2. The V and J ends lost 4 bases and 5 bases, in that order; junction bases with no gene match: 5. This CDR3 has 13 amino acids. Looked up from germline, CDR1 is SGHKS and CDR2 is YYEKEE (reference sequence). CDR3 residues: CASSVREGETQYF. CDR3 nucleotide sequence: TGTGCCAGCAGCGTCAGGGAGGGCGAGACCCAGTACTTC.

The V and J genes are TRBV5-1 and TRBJ2-5; 10 positions agree with TRBD2. J gave up 5 bases and V 4 bases, and 8 bases lay outside the gene matches. The CDR3 has 15 amino acids. CDR1 is SGHRS and CDR2 is YFSETQ in the germline V gene. The CDR3 nucleotides read TGCGCCAGCAGCCACCGGCTAGCGGGAGCCGAGACCCAGTACTTC. Its protein product is CASSHRLAGAETQYF.

The gene calls are TRBV28 and TRBJ1-4, with D hard to call. V shed 5 bases and J shed 5 bases, with 12 bases lying between them. Per germline, CDR1 MDHEN and CDR2 SYDVKM. This CDR3 region has 14 residues. The CDR3 nucleotides read TGTGCCAGCAGTGGGGTGGGGATCAATGAAAAACTGTTTTTT. Translated, it gives CASSGVGINEKLFF.

As to this clonotype: The junction departs from the called germline gene at one end, perhaps through a read error. The chain recombines TRBV2 with TRBJ2-2, with D tentatively TRBD2 (6 bases). The germline V gene has CDR1 SNHLY and CDR2 FYNNEI. This CDR3 has 11 residues. The CDR3 spells CACSEELALFF. Written as DNA, the CDR3 is TGTGCCTGCAGTGAAGAACTAGCGCTGTTTTTT.